These 32 T cell receptor beta chains share one sample of origin, sequenced in a study of CXCR3-negative and CXCR3-positive naive CD8 T cells. Whole-study findings and limits: More hydrophobic TRB CDR3s were found in CXCR3-positive naive cells than in CXCR3-negative naive cells.

5' RACE that incorporated UMI labels was used to prepare the TRB cDNA libraries. For each CDR3 protein, TCRdb gives one entry from its re-call of the 5' RACE reads, without DNA. The sample has about 50,000 distinct CDR3 sequences, and its top ten clones hold over 0.45%. Which antigens these TCRs recognize remains unknown. Sequenced: naive CXCR3+ CD8+ T cells from blood. Noted subset: CD45RO-CCR7+CD27+CD95- naive CD8+ T cells expressing CXCR3 (TNR3+). These receptors were taken from a human donor in good health. Some clones in this sample may be carry-over from other donors' samples.

The CDR3 reads CASSSIPGGGKGEQYF. The chain combines TRBV7-9 with TRBJ2-7; absent DNA, TCRdb's TRBD1 call cannot be checked. Germline loops: CDR1 SEHNR, CDR2 FQNEAQ (reference sequence). This CDR3 comprises 16 residues.

The chain is built from TRBV7-2 and TRBJ2-7. The CDR3 consists of 13 residues. Germline V gene sequence: CDR1 SGHTA, CDR2 FQGNSA. This CDR3 is CASSSDEAYEQYF. Variable domain in full (rest from reference TRBV7-2 and TRBJ2-7): GAGVSQSPSNKVTEKGKDVELRCDPISGHTALYWYRQSLGQGLEFLIYFQGNSAPDKSGLPSDRFSAERTGGSVSTLTIQRTQQEDSAVYLCASSSDEAYEQYFGPGTRLTVT.

The V and J genes are TRBV7-6 and TRBJ1-5; TCRdb's D call, TRBD1, is unchecked because there is no DNA. This CDR3 comprises 14 residues. Germline lookup yields CDR1 SGHVS and CDR2 FNYEAQ. The CDR3 here is CASSGGSSNQPQHF.

V is TRBV5-1 and J is TRBJ2-2; TCRdb's D gene call, TRBD1, goes unchecked for lack of DNA. This CDR3 comprises 15 residues. Germline CDR1 SGHRS, CDR2 YFSETQ. The CDR3 sequence: CASSWTGLNTGELFF.

The J gene is TRBJ2-1, the V gene TRBV4-2; with no DNA, the TCRdb D assignment of TRBD2 cannot be verified. The germline V gene has CDR1 LGHNA and CDR2 YNFKEQ. CDR3 length: 13 amino acids. CDR3 loop: CASSQGWSGEQFF.

The rearrangement links TRBV7-9 to TRBJ1-1. Germline V gene sequence: CDR1 SEHNR, CDR2 FQNEAQ (reference sequence). CDR3 size: 14 residues. The CDR3 is CASSPDGLRYEAFF. Complete variable domain (other parts from reference TRBV7-9 and TRBJ1-1): DTGVSQNPRHKITKRGQNVTFRCDPISEHNRLYWYRQTLGQGPEFLTYFQNEAQLEKSRLLSDRFSAERPKGSFSTLEIQRTEQGDSAMYLCASSPDGLRYEAFFGQGTRLTVV.

The chain uses TRBV29-1 and TRBJ2-7. Germline CDR1 reads SQVTM; CDR2 reads ANQGSEA. The CDR3 consists of 12 residues. The CDR3 sequence is CSVEMDAYEQYF.

The genes are TRBV20-1 and TRBJ1-2; TCRdb reports TRBD1, a call that lacks DNA to check it against. The germline gives CDR1 DFQATT, CDR2 SNEGSKA (reference sequence). This CDR3 comprises 11 residues. The CDR3: CSQREGHGYTF.

The CDR3 reads CASSLEFFDSNYEQYF. The J gene is TRBJ2-7, the V gene TRBV11-2; TCRdb returns TRBD1, unconfirmable since there is no DNA. The CDR3 runs to 16 residues. CDR1 SGHAT and CDR2 FQNNGV come from the germline V gene.

The chain carries TRBV29-1 and TRBJ2-7. The V gene's germline CDR1 is SQVTM and CDR2 ANQGSEA. This CDR3 is 11 amino acids long. The chain's CDR3 is CSVEQYGKQYF.

V usage is TRBV28 and J usage is TRBJ2-5; TCRdb's D call of TRBD1 is untestable without DNA. Germline CDR1 reads MDHEN; CDR2 reads SYDVKM. This CDR3 comprises 15 residues. The CDR3 spells CASSLYGTAQETQYF.

The V and J genes are TRBV7-9 and TRBJ2-1; TCRdb indicates TRBD1, and absent DNA this call remains unverified. The V gene's germline CDR1 is SEHNR and CDR2 FQNEAQ (reference sequence). CDR3 length equals 14 residues. The CDR3 spells CASSPLFPAAEQFF.

This chain links TRBV21-1 with TRBJ2-1; TCRdb reports TRBD1, a call that lacks DNA to check it against. TRBV21-1 is an annotated pseudogene. The CDR3 has 16 amino acids. The CDR3 protein is CASSKKAGGAVNEQFF.

V usage is TRBV7-9 and J usage is TRBJ2-5; without DNA, the TCRdb call of TRBD2 cannot be checked. Looked up from germline, CDR1 is SEHNR and CDR2 is FQNEAQ (reference sequence). The CDR3 is made up of 14 amino acids. The CDR3 protein is CASSSLAFQETQYF.

The V call is TRBV27, the J call TRBJ2-2; TCRdb's D gene call, TRBD2, goes unchecked for lack of DNA. This CDR3 comprises 17 residues. CDR1 is MNHEY, CDR2 SMNVEV, per germline (reference sequence). This chain's CDR3 is CASSGPSSGGNTGELFF.

This chain joins TRBV20-1 and TRBJ1-2; checking the TCRdb D call of TRBD1 is not possible without DNA. The germline gives CDR1 DFQATT, CDR2 SNEGSKA (reference sequence). This CDR3 has 14 residues. The CDR3 here is CSARAGTGGAEYTF.

The rearrangement links TRBV5-1 to TRBJ1-2. The CDR3 is made up of 11 amino acids. Germline-derived CDR1 and CDR2 are SGHRS and YFSETQ. The CDR3 loop reads CASSFLGGYTF.

J is TRBJ1-5 and V is TRBV15; as DNA is missing, the TRBD1 call by TCRdb cannot be tested. The CDR3 contains 14 residues. The germline V gene encodes CDR1 LNHNV and CDR2 YYDKDF (reference sequence). CDR3 protein: CATSRTDSNQPQHF.

The chain combines TRBV24-1 with TRBJ2-1; checking the TCRdb D call of TRBD1 is not possible without DNA. This CDR3 has 15 amino acids. Germline-derived CDR1 and CDR2 are KGHDR and SFDVKD. CDR3 loop: CATSQQGESLNEQFF.

The chain uses TRBV29-1 and TRBJ1-2; TCRdb's D call of TRBD1 is untestable without DNA. Looked up from germline, CDR1 is SQVTM and CDR2 is ANQGSEA. The CDR3 covers 13 residues. CDR3 region: CSVRETGSLGYTF.

This chain joins TRBV7-9 and TRBJ2-7; with no DNA, the TCRdb D assignment of TRBD1 cannot be verified. The length of the CDR3 is 15 residues. From germline, CDR1 is SEHNR and CDR2 FQNEAQ (reference sequence). The CDR3 sequence is CASSSAGTGEYEQYF.

The V and J genes are TRBV7-9 and TRBJ2-3; the D gene TCRdb calls, TRBD2, cannot be checked with no DNA. Per germline, CDR1 SEHNR and CDR2 FQNEAQ (reference sequence). CDR3 size: 16 residues. CDR3 region: CASSPIGALGWDTQYF.

V is TRBV5-1 and J is TRBJ2-7. CDR3 length equals 17 residues. The germline CDR1 and CDR2 sequences are SGHRS and YFSETQ. The CDR3 sequence: CASSLYQAAGGFIEQYF.

This chain's CDR3 is CASHRAGLETQYF. The chain links TRBV6-6 to TRBJ2-5; TCRdb's D gene call, TRBD1, goes unchecked for lack of DNA. The CDR3 consists of 13 residues. CDR1 and CDR2 (germline): MNHNY, SVGAGI (reference sequence).

The rearrangement joins TRBV29-1 to TRBJ2-7; TCRdb's D call, TRBD1, is unchecked because there is no DNA. The CDR3 length is 12 residues. The V gene's germline CDR1 is SQVTM and CDR2 ANQGSEA. The CDR3 spells CSVLRGGYEQYF.

This rearrangement joins TRBV27 to TRBJ2-3. Germline CDR1 MNHEY, CDR2 SMNVEV (reference sequence). The CDR3 is 11 amino acids. The CDR3: CASREVDTQYF.

The V call is TRBV15, the J call TRBJ1-5; checking the TCRdb D call of TRBD1 is not possible without DNA. The CDR3 sequence is 14 residues long. Per germline, CDR1 LNHNV and CDR2 YYDKDF (reference sequence). The CDR3 protein is CATSRASGVPPQHF.

V is TRBV7-9 and J is TRBJ1-1. Germline lookup yields CDR1 SEHNR and CDR2 FQNEAQ (reference sequence). The CDR3 runs to 13 residues. The CDR3 loop is CASSLPENTEAFF.

V is TRBV27 and J is TRBJ2-7; the TRBD1 assignment by TCRdb is unverifiable without DNA. CDR3 length: 13 residues. The germline gives CDR1 MNHEY, CDR2 SMNVEV (reference sequence). CDR3 sequence: CASRPRPPYEQYF.

V gene TRBV12-3 or TRBV12-4 combines with J gene TRBJ2-7; with no DNA, the TCRdb D assignment of TRBD1 cannot be verified. The CDR3 is made up of 14 amino acids. CDR3 protein: CASSLQGASYEQYF.

The rearrangement links TRBV5-1 to TRBJ2-3; TCRdb's D gene call, TRBD1, goes unchecked for lack of DNA. Germline V lookup: CDR1 SGHRS, CDR2 YFSETQ. The CDR3 covers 18 residues. This chain's CDR3 is CASSLEVDRLGRTDTQYF.

The rearrangement uses TRBV7-9 and TRBJ1-1; there is no DNA to check the TCRdb D call of TRBD1. Germline V CDR1 and CDR2: SEHNR, FQNEAQ (reference sequence). The CDR3 runs 16 residues. The CDR3 loop is CASSFLSGGWNTEAFF.